This passage covers 14 T cell receptor beta chains from one sample sequenced in a study of T cell responses to AZD1222 COVID-19 vaccine. Sequencing was performed with immunoSEQ multiplex PCR; in TCRdb, only in-frame clones are kept and a portion is missing. The sample shows 110,000 to 150,000 clones, 92% of them seen only once. The source material was peripheral blood, sampled 28 days after the second AZD1222 dose. These receptors came from an adult who received the AZD1222 COVID-19 vaccine.

The chain is built from TRBV6-4 and TRBJ1-1, with TRBD1 as a possible D gene (6 bases). The CDR3 consists of 14 residues. V was clipped by 5 bases and J by 5 bases, with 15 bases between them. The germline gives CDR1 MRHNA, CDR2 SNTAGT. The CDR3 DNA reads as TGTGCCAGCAGTCGGACAGCCTCGGGGACTGAAGCTTTCTTT. Protein product: CASSRTASGTEAFF.

This clone showed up just once. V usage is TRBV5-4 and J usage is TRBJ1-1, with TRBD1 identical over 8 bases. There are 15 residues in the CDR3. Unmatched junction bases numbered 6, after V lost 4 bases and J lost 1 base. CDR1 and CDR2 from the germline V gene are SGHNT and YYREEE (reference sequence). CDR3 sequence: CASSRPGTGNTEAFF. The CDR3 coding sequence is TGTGCCAGCAGCCGTCCCGGGACAGGGAACACTGAAGCTTTCTTT.

The CDR3 region is CASSPTGPEAFF. CDR3 DNA: TGCGCCAGCAGTCCTACGGGGCCTGAAGCTTTCTTT. V and J are TRBV5-1 and TRBJ1-1; weak D call: TRBD1 (5 bases). From germline, CDR1 is SGHRS and CDR2 YFSETQ. Deletions cut 5 bases from V and 6 bases from J, with 11 bases between. This CDR3 is built from 12 residues.

The chain uses TRBV3-1 (or the pseudogene TRBV3-2) and TRBJ1-5; D is unresolved. V was cut by 1 base and J by 4 bases, with 8 bases left in between. Germline V CDR1 and CDR2: LGHDT, YNNKEL (reference sequence). The CDR3 is made up of 14 amino acids. The CDR3 DNA sequence: TGTGCCAGCAGCCAAGTAGTGGGGAATCAGCCCCAGCATTTT. It is translated as CASSQVVGNQPQHF.

The rearrangement uses TRBV7-9 and TRBJ2-4, with 8 positions matching TRBD1. J gave up 7 bases and V 8 bases, and 10 bases lay outside the gene matches. The CDR3 totals 14 residues. In germline, CDR1 is SEHNR, CDR2 FQNEAQ (reference sequence). CDR3 loop: CASGPGQVRNIQYF. For the CDR3, the DNA is TGTGCCAGCGGGCCGGGACAGGTTCGTAACATTCAGTACTTC.

The chain has TRBV5-6 and TRBJ2-1; D might be TRBD2 (5 bases). The CDR3 is 13 residues long. Trimming took off 6 bases at V and 5 bases at J, with 12 bases between the two ends. The germline CDR1 and CDR2 sequences are SGHDT and YYEEEE. Here the CDR3 reads CASTPWTDNEQFF. CDR3 bases: TGTGCCAGCACCCCTTGGACTGACAATGAGCAGTTCTTC.

The chain combines TRBV4-2 with TRBJ1-1, with D unclear. From germline, CDR1 is LGHNA and CDR2 YNFKEQ. V lost 0 bases and J 5 bases, leaving 13 bases between the germline ends. The CDR3 spans 15 residues. CDR3 region: CASSQDEAGLTEAFF. CDR3 nucleotide sequence: TGTGCCAGCAGCCAAGATGAAGCGGGCCTGACTGAAGCTTTCTTT.

The rearrangement links TRBV28 to TRBJ2-7; 8 bases fit TRBD2. CDR1 is MDHEN and CDR2 is SYDVKM in the germline V gene. This CDR3 region has 14 residues. The ends lost 6 bases at V and 3 bases at J; junction bases unmatched: 7. CDR3: CASSAGGSGYEQYF. For the CDR3, the DNA is TGTGCCAGCAGCGCGGGGGGTTCGGGCTACGAGCAGTACTTC.

This chain connects TRBV7-2 to TRBJ1-3; D uncertain. The V end lost 6 bases, the J end lost 0 bases, and 9 bases lay between the germline ends. CDR1 and CDR2 from the germline V gene are SGHTA and FQGNSA. CDR3 length: 14 residues. CDR3 DNA sequence: TGTGCCAGCAGTAAGGTGTCCTCTGGAAACACCATATATTTT. This sequence encodes CASSKVSSGNTIYF.

The gene calls are TRBV6-5 and TRBJ1-3; D may be TRBD1 (5 bases). The CDR3 is 14 amino acids. V was shortened by 3 bases and J by 4 bases, with 10 bases between the two germline ends. Germline CDR1 is MNHEY and CDR2 is SVGAGI. The CDR3 coding sequence is TGTGCCAGCAGTTATCGGCGGGGGGGAAACACCATATATTTT. As protein: CASSYRRGGNTIYF.

The chain recombines TRBV6-5 with TRBJ2-1, with 14 bases lining up with TRBD2. After removal of 5 bases from V and 12 bases from J, the junction contained 3 bases not matched to a gene. This CDR3 has 13 amino acids. From germline, CDR1 is MNHEY and CDR2 SVGAGI. CDR3 nucleotide sequence: TGTGCCAGCAGTCCGACTAGCGGGAGGGTGCAGTTCTTC. Translation gives CASSPTSGRVQFF.

This sequence joins TRBV21-1 and TRBJ1-1. TRBV21-1 is a listed pseudogene. The CDR3 length is 16 residues. The CDR3 spells CASSKITRVTNTEAFF. As DNA, the CDR3 is TGTGCCAGCAGCAAAATAACGAGGGTGACGAACACTGAAGCTTTCTTT.

The chain links TRBV5-8 to TRBJ1-5, with 8 bases that match TRBD1. The CDR3 extends over 14 amino acids. Germline V CDR1 and CDR2: SGHTS, YDEGEE. V lost 5 bases, J lost 6 bases, and 7 bases stayed unmatched. DNA for the CDR3: TGTGCCAGCAGATCACGACAGGGGATTCAGCCCCAGCATTTT. Protein sequence: CASRSRQGIQPQHF.

The chain has TRBV28 and TRBJ2-3; D is unresolved. The germline CDR1 and CDR2 sequences are MDHEN and SYDVKM. Trimming stripped 2 bases from V and 6 bases from J, with 6 bases between. The CDR3 covers 12 residues. This CDR3 reads CASSLAGDTQYF. The CDR3 bases are TGTGCCAGCAGTTTAGCCGGGGATACGCAGTATTTT.